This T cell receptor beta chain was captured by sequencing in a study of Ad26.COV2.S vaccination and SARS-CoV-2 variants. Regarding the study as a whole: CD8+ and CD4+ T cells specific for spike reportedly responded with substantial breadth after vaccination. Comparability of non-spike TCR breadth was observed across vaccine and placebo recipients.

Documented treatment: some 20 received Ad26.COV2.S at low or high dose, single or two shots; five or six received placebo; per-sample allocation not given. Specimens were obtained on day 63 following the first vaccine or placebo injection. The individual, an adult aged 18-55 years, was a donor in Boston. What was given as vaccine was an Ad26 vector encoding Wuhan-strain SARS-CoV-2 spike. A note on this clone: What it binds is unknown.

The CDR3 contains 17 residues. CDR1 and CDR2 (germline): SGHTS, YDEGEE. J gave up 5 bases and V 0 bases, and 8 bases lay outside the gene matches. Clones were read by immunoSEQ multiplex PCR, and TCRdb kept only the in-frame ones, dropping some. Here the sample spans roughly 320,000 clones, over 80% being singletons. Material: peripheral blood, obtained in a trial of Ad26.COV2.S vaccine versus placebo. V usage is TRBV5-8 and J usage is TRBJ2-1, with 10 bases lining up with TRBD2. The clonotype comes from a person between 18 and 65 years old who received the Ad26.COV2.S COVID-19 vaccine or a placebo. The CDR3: CASSLEKAGGRHNEQFF. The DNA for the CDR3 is TGTGCCAGCAGCTTGGAAAAAGCGGGGGGGCGCCACAATGAGCAGTTCTTC.